The 15 T cell receptor beta chains in this list originate from one sample, sequenced in a study of OX40 agonist ivuxolimab in advanced cancers. Clones were read by immunoSEQ multiplex PCR, and TCRdb kept only the in-frame ones, dropping some. The sample consists of roughly 64,000 clones, about four fifths of them appearing once. Source: CD4+ or CD8+ T cells sorted from blood, taken in a trial of the OX40 agonist ivuxolimab. The source is an adult with an advanced solid tumor such as melanoma, head and neck, liver or kidney cancer.

In nucleotides, the CDR3 is TGTGCCAGCAGCCTCATTCGGGGGGAGACCCAGTACTTC. Protein: CASSLIRGETQYF. V is TRBV14 and J is TRBJ2-5; D perhaps matches TRBD2 (6 bases). Trimming stripped 4 bases from V and 5 bases from J, with 11 bases between. In germline, CDR1 is SGHDN, CDR2 FVKESK. This CDR3 is built from 13 residues.

J is TRBJ1-2 and V is TRBV4-3; maybe TRBD1 (5 bases). This CDR3 is 15 amino acids long. Germline-derived CDR1 and CDR2 are LGHNA and YSLEER. Trimming took 3 bases from V and 0 from J, leaving 11 bases between them. CDR3 sequence: CASSQAGGSNYGYTF. The CDR3 nucleotides read TGCGCCAGCAGCCAGGCGGGGGGTTCTAACTATGGCTACACCTTC.

This clone was detected only once. This sequence joins TRBV27 and TRBJ1-5, with TRBD1 identical over 9 bases. This CDR3 contains 15 residues. In germline, CDR1 is MNHEY, CDR2 SMNVEV (reference sequence). Trimming took 6 bases from V and 5 from J; bases not matched to a gene: 8. The CDR3 sequence is CASSHSRTGDQPQHF. CDR3 sequence (DNA): TGTGCCAGCAGCCATTCCCGGACAGGGGATCAGCCCCAGCATTTT.

The chain joins TRBV7-2 to TRBJ2-3; TRBD2 agrees at 10 bases. Germline-derived CDR1 and CDR2 are SGHTA and FQGNSA. This CDR3 region has 17 residues. With V trimmed by 4 bases and J by 5 bases, 12 bases remained unmatched. The CDR3, as DNA: TGTGCCAGCAGCTCCCGGGCGGGAAGCGGGAGGGGAGATACGCAGTATTTT. Translated, it gives CASSSRAGSGRGDTQYF. Looking up the rest from reference TRBV7-2 and TRBJ2-3 gives the full variable domain: GAGVSQSPSNKVTEKGKDVELRCDPISGHTALYWYRQSLGQGLEFLIYFQGNSAPDKSGLPSDRFSAERTGGSVSTLTIQRTQQEDSAVYLCASSSRAGSGRGDTQYFGPGTRLTVL.

This clone was picked up a small number of times. The J gene is TRBJ2-3, the V gene TRBV7-2; 10 positions match TRBD2. Germline V lookup: CDR1 SGHTA, CDR2 FQGNSA. The CDR3 is 16 amino acids. V shed 1 base, J shed 4 bases, and the junction held 5 bases outside the gene matches. The CDR3 region is CASSLGVAGGSDTQYF. The CDR3 DNA sequence: TGTGCCAGCAGCTTAGGGGTAGCGGGGGGATCAGATACGCAGTATTTT.

This chain joins TRBV4-3 and TRBJ2-7, with D tentatively TRBD2 (6 bases). Trimming took 0 bases from V and 7 from J, leaving 22 bases between them. CDR1 is LGHNA and CDR2 is YSLEER in the germline V gene. The CDR3 runs 17 residues. The CDR3 sequence is CASSQDHRGTGLREQYF. The CDR3, as DNA: TGCGCCAGCAGCCAAGATCATCGGGGAACGGGACTGCGAGAGCAGTACTTC.

The V call is TRBV6-5, the J call TRBJ1-1; 10 bases line up with TRBD1. This CDR3 spans 15 amino acids. The trim removed 4 bases at V and 11 bases at J, leaving 13 bases unmatched. The germline V gene encodes CDR1 MNHEY and CDR2 SVGAGI. The CDR3 sequence is CASSFTGTGDSGAFF. CDR3 in DNA: TGTGCCAGCAGTTTTACCGGGACAGGGGATTCGGGTGCTTTCTTT.

The chain recombines TRBV5-1 with TRBJ1-1, with D unresolved. With 0 bases removed from V and 8 bases from J, the gap between germline ends came to 23 bases. The CDR3 contains 17 residues. The germline V gene encodes CDR1 SGHRS and CDR2 YFSETQ. The DNA for the CDR3 is TGCGCCAGCAGCTTGGGCCCATTGGGTTCAGATGTGCTAGAAGCTTTCTTT. The encoded protein is CASSLGPLGSDVLEAFF.

The rearrangement joins TRBV27 to TRBJ2-3; 10 bases are a match to TRBD2. With 2 bases clipped from V and 4 bases from J, the junction kept 9 bases outside the gene matches. Germline V gene lookup returns CDR1 MNHEY and CDR2 SMNVEV (reference sequence). The CDR3 consists of 17 residues. CDR3 amino acids: CASSLILAGAHADTQYF. For the CDR3, the DNA is TGTGCCAGCAGTTTAATCCTAGCGGGAGCCCATGCAGATACGCAGTATTTT.

This chain uses TRBV19 with TRBJ2-3; 12 bases line up with TRBD2. Germline CDR1 and CDR2: LNHDA and SQIVND (reference sequence). The trim removed 0 bases at V and 5 bases at J, leaving 3 bases unmatched. This CDR3 contains 16 residues. The CDR3 bases are TGTGCCAGTAGTATAGATGGACTAGCGGGGCAAGATACGCAGTATTTT. This translates into CASSIDGLAGQDTQYF.

The chain uses TRBV11-1 and TRBJ1-1; tentative D call: TRBD1 (5 bases). V lost 2 bases to trimming and J lost 5 bases, with 12 bases between them. CDR1 is SGHAT, CDR2 FQDESV, per germline (reference sequence). CDR3 size: 14 residues. CDR3 amino acids: CASSLMGVGTEAFF. The DNA for the CDR3 is TGTGCCAGCAGCTTAATGGGGGTTGGTACTGAAGCTTTCTTT.

This clone showed up just a few times. The rearrangement uses TRBV5-1 and TRBJ2-1; D is uncertain. CDR3 size: 19 residues. V lost 7 bases to trimming and J lost 1 base, with 27 bases between them. Germline V CDR1 and CDR2: SGHRS, YFSETQ. Here the CDR3 DNA reads TGCGCCAGCTCCCCAGAAGGAGCTAACCTCCTGGGGTCCTACAATGAGCAGTTCTTC. This gives the protein CASSPEGANLLGSYNEQFF.

A single count supports this clone. The chain recombines TRBV9 with TRBJ2-1, with D perhaps matching TRBD2 (5 bases). V lost 4 bases, J lost 3 bases, and 23 bases lay in between. The CDR3 length is 18 residues. Germline-derived CDR1 and CDR2 are SGDLS and YYNGEE. The CDR3 DNA reads TGTGCCAGCAGCTTGACCGGGATCCTGAGCGTTTACTACAATGAGCAGTTCTTC. This translates into CASSLTGILSVYYNEQFF.

The J gene is TRBJ2-5, the V gene TRBV2, with D possibly TRBD1 on 5 matching bases. This CDR3 has 16 amino acids. V was clipped by 6 bases and J by 5 bases, with 22 bases between them. Germline CDR1 is SNHLY and CDR2 is FYNNEI. The CDR3 DNA follows: TGTGCCAGCAGGAAAGGGGTAGCCAGGATAGAGGAGACCCAGTACTTC. It is translated as CASRKGVARIEETQYF. Using reference TRBV2 and TRBJ2-5 for the parts outside the CDR3, the full variable domain is EPEVTQTPSHQVTQMGQEVILRCVPISNHLYFYWYRQILGQKVEFLVSFYNNEISEKSEIFDDQFSVERPDGSNFTLKIRSTKLEDSAMYFCASRKGVARIEETQYFGPGTRLLVL.

The rearrangement uses TRBV6-1 and TRBJ2-5; perhaps TRBD2 as D (5 bases). V was pared by 6 bases and J by 5 bases, with 13 bases between. CDR1 is MNHNS, CDR2 SASEGT, per germline. The CDR3 has 13 residues. CDR3 bases: TGTGCCAGCAGGGCGGAGGTCGGGGAGACCCAGTACTTC. Its protein is CASRAEVGETQYF.